The clone carrying this T cell receptor (beta chain) was counted between two and nine times. No antigen is known for it. This sample is drawn from a study of early T cells in non-severe SARS-CoV-2 infection. Study results and caveats: Matching results from VDJdb favored anti-spike CD8 responses, leaving private and CD4 specificities undetected.

The junction had 10 bases not matched to a gene; V was cut back by 5 bases and J by 2 bases. From germline, CDR1 is DFQATT and CDR2 SNEGSKA (reference sequence). The length of the CDR3 is 16 residues. Unique molecular identifiers tagged individual cDNA molecules. From the 5' RACE reads, TCRdb called clonotypes with MiXCR, one entry per CDR3 protein. The sample lists over 30,000 distinct CDR3 sequences, under 5.5% occurring once. The clonotype was recovered from an adult who was a healthcare worker with PCR-confirmed SARS-CoV-2 infection or an uninfected control (not recorded which). The rearrangement joins TRBV20-1 to TRBJ1-2; 11 bases map to TRBD1. The sequencing sample was made of whole blood. CDR3 sequence (DNA): TGCAGTGCTCCTCTCCTTGGGACAGGGGGAAACTATGGCTACACCTTC. This codes for CSAPLLGTGGNYGYTF.